This T cell receptor (beta chain) derives from a study of T-cell memory formation after mild COVID-19. The CDR3 length is 14 residues. V lost 5 bases to trimming and J lost 1 base; unmatched junction nucleotides: 5. From germline, CDR1 is SGHTA and CDR2 FQGNSA. 5'RACE primed from the constant segment yielded TCR alpha and TCR beta cDNA libraries bearing sample barcodes and UMIs. TCRdb ran MiXCR on the 5' RACE reads and lists one entry per CDR3 protein. The sample includes some 150,000 distinct CDR3 sequences, under 30% of them seen just once. This receptor was taken from an adult woman who had mild COVID-19 (a few samples of this study predate the infection). Cell type and time point are not known. Sequenced sample: PBMCs or a T cell subset sorted from them (not recorded which). This sequence joins TRBV7-2 and TRBJ2-7; 7 bases are shared with TRBD1. CDR3 region: CASSTGQSSYEQYF. CDR3 DNA: TGTGCCAGCAGCACGGGACAGAGTTCCTACGAGCAGTACTTC.